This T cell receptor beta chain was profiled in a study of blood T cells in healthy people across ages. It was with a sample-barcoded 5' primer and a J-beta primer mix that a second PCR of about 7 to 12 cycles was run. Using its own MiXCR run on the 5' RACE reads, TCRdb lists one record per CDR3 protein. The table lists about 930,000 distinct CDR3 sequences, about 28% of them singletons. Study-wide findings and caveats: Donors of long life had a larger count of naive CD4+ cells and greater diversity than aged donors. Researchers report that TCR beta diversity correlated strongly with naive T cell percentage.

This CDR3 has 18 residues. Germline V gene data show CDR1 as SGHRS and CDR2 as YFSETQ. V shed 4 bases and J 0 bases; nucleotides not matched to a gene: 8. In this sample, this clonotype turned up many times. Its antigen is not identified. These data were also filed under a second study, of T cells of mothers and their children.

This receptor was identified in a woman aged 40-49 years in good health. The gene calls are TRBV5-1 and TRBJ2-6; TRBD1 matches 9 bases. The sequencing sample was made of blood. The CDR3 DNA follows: TGCGCCAGCAGCCCCGCGGGGACAGGGTTCTCTGGGGCCAACGTCCTGACTTTC. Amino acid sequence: CASSPAGTGFSGANVLTF.